Below, one T cell receptor (beta chain) is given with its context. Its target is unknown. The V end lost 6 bases, the J end lost 3 bases, and 8 bases lay between the germline ends. The CDR3 runs 12 residues. These data are taken from a study of T cells after yellow fever vaccination. Looking at the study overall: Preparing low-cell-number fractions relied on SMART-Seq v4 Ultra Low Input.

TCRdb redid the calling of the 5' RACE reads with MiXCR, one entry per CDR3 protein. The data contain around 330,000 distinct CDR3 sequences, around 3.6% of them singletons. General study results and limits: Repertoires sorted by FACS could include abundant clonotypes that are contaminants from the bulk population. Weaker overall was a secondary response that nonetheless peaked faster, on day 5 versus 15. At about 97% for CD4 and roughly 87% for CD8, most primary-vaccination clones showed up again after the booster.

The material sequenced was PBMCs, taken on the day of the yellow fever booster vaccination. The chain recombines TRBV12-3 or TRBV12-4 with TRBJ1-2, with D uncertain. The receptor's source is a man aged 18 to 29 who received the YFV17D yellow fever vaccine. CDR3 residues: CASSPDYYGYTF. As DNA, the CDR3 is TGTGCCAGCAGCCCAGATTACTATGGCTACACCTTC.